This T cell receptor beta chain stems from a study of cytomegalovirus exposure and HLA in healthy donors (dated 2017 in TCRdb). Notes on the research overall: In an earlier analysis of around 540 of the donors, approximately 300 Gb of sequence data and 95 million to 130 million unique TCR beta sequences from about 180 million T cells were reported. Donor age, sex, ethnicity and CMV serostatus were collected together with the repertoire data. Along with the roughly 700-subject first cohort, a separate validation cohort of 120 different subjects was used. To decide whether each TCR beta V gene segment behaved as functional or pseudogenic, an earlier analysis of nearly 600 of the donors relied on high-throughput TCR beta sequencing. Across 398 genotyped donors of the cohort, an average of roughly 250,000 unique TCR beta nucleotide sequences per donor were sequenced, and around 19% of those sequences were non-productive. In a later analysis, previously published TCR beta repertoires from roughly 710 donors were re-analyzed and high-resolution HLA genotyping was added so that TCR occurrence patterns could be studied. Rather than using new phenotypic data, the later analysis identified candidate immune exposures from TCR beta sequences and from how often those sequences occurred across donors. Roughly 300 gigabases of sequencing data and 70 million to 95 million unique TCR sequences made up an early release that covered approximately 620 HLA-typed donors. Because of strong linkage in the cohort, 5 or 6 DR-DQ haplotypes were treated as single units for association and clustering. The study combined high-throughput TCR immunosequencing, statistical association of individual TCRs with disease status, and machine learning to predict cytomegalovirus infection status. The study used immunosequencing to profile the T cell repertoires of approximately 690 subjects and linked those repertoires to cytomegalovirus serostatus. Both class I and class II loci were covered by HLA typing, at four-digit resolution. The study aimed to test whether cataloging public T cell receptors could reveal signatures of past pathogen exposure. Every discovery cohort repertoire had been produced on one sequencing platform. Of the 398 genotyped donors, 75% to 85% were placed in the genetic ancestry cluster associated with self-reported Caucasian donors. The number of donors typed differed by locus, with about 629-640 for A, B, C, DRB1 and DQB1, more than 500 for DQA1, 600 to 610 for DPA1, and around 460 for DPB1. In a later genetic analysis, genome-wide SNP genotypes for about 55% of the roughly 700 donors were used, and that subset was treated as a discovery cohort. Beyond this particular receptor, the publication reports: The presence/absence analyses assumed that sequencing depth was roughly uniform across donors, and that assumption may not be true. Because HLA typing was unavailable for some donors at each locus, only the typed subset was used in association tests. In a later analysis, most CMV-associated TCR beta chains were found to appear HLA-restricted, with HLA associations seemingly driven largely by CMV exposure. A later analysis found that TCR association rates varied across HLA loci, with DRB1 alleles showing the most associated TCRs and HLA-C alleles the fewest. In an earlier analysis of a few hundred of the donors, most TCR beta V segments were observed in productive rearrangements about 87% or about 30% of the time, broadly matching IMGT annotations. Because counts were too low, roughly 16 rarely observed V segments, including chromosome 9 orphons, were left out of the earlier analysis of about 500 of the donors. In a later genetic analysis, a missense DCLRE1C variant was associated with V-gene and J-gene trimming of TCR beta chains, and the association was replicated in an independent cohort. Immune exposure information for the cohort was limited to CMV serostatus. The classifier was reported to diagnose cytomegalovirus status with high specificity and sensitivity in both the original cohort and the validation cohort. A further reported finding was that TCR beta sequences accurately predicted the HLA-A and HLA-B alleles for most subjects in the first cohort. Three of the identified cytomegalovirus-associated TCR beta chains were confirmed in vitro to be specific for cytomegalovirus antigens. Compared with equally common non-associated chains, HLA-associated TCR beta chains in a later analysis were more clonally expanded and had lower generation probabilities. Specific HLA alleles were associated with some 15,000 TCR beta sequences at a false discovery rate of 0.05 in a later analysis. The authors suggested that the approach could potentially be extended to other disease states and immunological phenotypes. The sequencing pipeline was judged likely to have produced a cluster of highly shared sequence variants as a technical artifact. In the study, around 150 TCR beta chains were listed as associated with cytomegalovirus. In a later analysis, several top co-occurrence clusters were reported to appear linked to parvovirus B19, influenza, CMV and Epstein-Barr virus. This cohort had only TCR beta chains sequenced, and the lack of alpha or paired-chain data limited which features could be detected. While some public TCRs were present in many individuals, most TCR sequences turned up only very rarely across donors. In a later genetic analysis, fewer N-insertions in productive TCRs were reported among donors in an Asian-associated ancestry cluster than the approximately 710-donor mean. Assigning TCR associations to individual alleles was difficult when HLA alleles, especially DR and DQ, strongly co-occurred. Linkage disequilibrium might explain the correlated functional status among segregating V segments, but an unknown experimental factor could not be excluded.

In total, roughly 670 healthy bone marrow donors made up the cohort. At the time of sampling, every cohort member was nominally healthy, though immune exposures that went unrecorded were likely present. The donor was CMV seropositive and belonged to the group of around 300 seropositive cohort members. Each donor provided a peripheral blood sample, and peripheral blood mononuclear cells were used for TCR beta sequencing. Genomic DNA extraction from the blood cell samples was performed with the Qiagen DNeasy Blood Extraction Kit. The library was built by means of the immunoSEQ multiplex PCR assay. The multiplex PCR relied on a mix of 60 forward primers for TCR Vbeta segments and 13 reverse primers for TCR Jbeta segments. A multiplex PCR assay on genomic DNA amplified the CDR3 region of rearranged TCR beta genes. The Illumina HiSeq System was used to sequence the amplified TCR beta libraries as 87-base-pair reads. For the original study's pipeline: In a later analysis, 77 million or so unique TCR beta chains were counted across the approximately 640 repertoires, and roughly 11 million of these chains were shared by at least two donors. To remove PCR and sequencing errors, raw reads were error-corrected and collapsed into unique sequences using a nearest-neighbor algorithm that merged closely related sequences. To assign V, D and J gene segments, CDR3 sequences were aligned to IMGT reference sequences. For a sequence to be retained, at least a six-nucleotide match to both a V gene segment and a J gene segment was required. A rearrangement was called productive if the CDR3 had no stop codons and remained in frame with V and J, and every other rearrangement was called non-productive. Following IMGT convention, CDR3 was defined as the stretch from the second conserved V-encoded cysteine to the conserved J-encoded phenylalanine. In an earlier analysis of some 550 of the donors, sequences lacking an unambiguous match to a single V gene segment were excluded. An earlier analysis of fewer than 650 of the donors classified V segments as functional when productive rearrangements were above 56.7% and as segregating when the standard deviation between donors was above 5%. A statistical classification framework was built for diagnosing cytomegalovirus status from the catalog of TCR beta chain sequences. In a later analysis, TCR nucleotide sequences were compared against IMGT/GENE-DB human TR gene sequences so that V and J genes could be assigned. Using the TCRdist pipeline, a later analysis assigned CDR3 sequences along with most-parsimonious VDJ recombination scenarios. A later analysis defined each TCR beta chain by its CDR3 amino acid sequence plus V-gene family, and excluded reads lacking a unique V-gene family. A later analysis removed several hundred highly shared, low-generation-probability nucleotide sequences to deal with suspected cross-contamination and a sequencing artifact. For each public chain, a later analysis derived a clonal expansion index from normalized ranks of inferred template counts within each repertoire. In a later analysis, generation probabilities were computed using a VDJ recombination model fitted to out-of-frame rearrangements, and the results were checked against IGoR. In a later analysis, hypergeometric tests were used to score TCR-TCR, TCR-HLA and TCR-CMV co-occurrence, with a repertoire-size bias correction applied to TCR pairs. False discovery rates were estimated in a later analysis by permuting HLA or CMV assignments 20 times. In a later analysis, co-occurring TCRs were grouped using DBSCAN, with TCRdist sequence similarity added in when clustering inside HLA-allele-positive subsets. Repertoires with fewer than 30,000 or more than 120,000 public chains were left out of co-occurrence clustering, as were about 5 repertoires with anomalous nucleotide sharing. The source is immuneACCESS, and TCRdb retained only in-frame sequences with V and J called. Part of the clones is not carried over; for the studies checked, unresolved V genes explain less than half of this, and the remainder is unexplained. V and J calls and clone size are copied from that table; D and trimming were computed from the DNA. In all, the sample holds about 180,000 clones, and around four fifths of those were seen once. The ten largest make up roughly 3.7% of the sample.

With respect to this clone: This receptor's antigen is unknown. No much larger clonotype is one base removed from it; base qualities were not supplied.

What was sequenced was PBMCs. The TCR sequence derives from a woman aged 55-69 years in good health and CMV-seropositive.

CDR3 loop: CATRTVIYEQYF. The nucleotide sequence is TGTGCCACTCGGACAGTTATCTACGAGCAGTACTTC. This sequence uses TRBV6-1 and TRBJ2-7, and possibly TRBD1, on 6 matching bases. The V and J ends are trimmed by 10 bases and 3 bases, leaving 13 bases between them. CDR3 length: 12 amino acids, cysteine to phenylalanine. CDR3 DNA only is kept here, 36 bases in frame from base 1. Reading the germline V gene gives CDR1 MNHNS and CDR2 SASEGT.